One sample yielded the 31 T cell receptor beta chains listed below, sequenced in a study of blood T cells in healthy people across ages. PCR was performed a second time for about 7 to 12 cycles using a sample-barcoded 5' primer and a J-beta primer mix. MiXCR, run by TCRdb on the 5' RACE reads, gives a single entry per CDR3 protein. The sample consists of some 1.6 million distinct CDR3 sequences, around 35% of them appearing once. The specimen was blood. The source of these receptors is a woman aged 25-40 years in good health.

This clonotype turned up a few times. The chain uses TRBV20-1 and TRBJ1-4; possible D gene TRBD1, 5 bases. The CDR3 totals 14 residues. The germline V and J ends were trimmed by 4 bases and 7 bases, with 16 bases remaining between them. CDR1 is DFQATT and CDR2 is SNEGSKA in the germline V gene (reference sequence). The CDR3 region is CSAKTSGSGEKLFF. The DNA for the CDR3 is TGCAGTGCTAAGACGTCAGGGAGTGGTGAAAAACTGTTTTTT.

V gene TRBV14 combines with J gene TRBJ2-3, with D possibly being TRBD1 (6 bases). The V and J ends lost 1 base and 0 bases respectively, with 11 bases between them. Germline assignment: CDR1 SGHDN and CDR2 FVKESK. The CDR3 contains 16 residues. CDR3 nucleotide sequence: TGTGCCAGCAGCCAAGGGAATGGACAGAGCACAGATACGCAGTATTTT. Residues: CASSQGNGQSTDTQYF.

The rearrangement uses TRBV20-1 and TRBJ2-7; D unclear. V gave up 0 bases and J gave up 6 bases, with 6 bases separating them. Germline V gives CDR1 DFQATT, CDR2 SNEGSKA (reference sequence). The CDR3 covers 11 residues. The CDR3 bases are TGCAGTGCTAGAGATATAACCGAGCAGTACTTC. Its protein is CSARDITEQYF.

This clonotype occurred a few times. The rearrangement joins TRBV10-3 to TRBJ2-1, with D possibly being TRBD2 (6 bases). From germline, CDR1 is ENHRY and CDR2 SYGVKD. CDR3 length: 12 residues. The V end lost 10 bases, the J end lost 5 bases, and 12 bases lay between the germline ends. DNA for the CDR3: TGTGCCACCTCGGGGGACCACAATGAGCAGTTCTTC. Residues: CATSGDHNEQFF.

This clonotype was seen only once. The V gene is TRBV7-9, the J gene TRBJ2-5; D not resolved. CDR3 length: 15 residues. The germline gives CDR1 SEHNR, CDR2 FQNEAQ (reference sequence). The germline V and J ends were trimmed by 6 bases and 1 base, with 15 bases remaining between them. The CDR3 is CASSSLGPTQETQYF. CDR3 nucleotides: TGTGCCAGCAGTTCTCTCGGGCCAACCCAAGAGACCCAGTACTTC.

V and J are TRBV6-1 and TRBJ1-1; no clear D gene. CDR1 is MNHNS and CDR2 is SASEGT in the germline V gene. Trimming removed 8 bases from V and 2 bases from J, with 12 bases in between. This CDR3 is built from 13 residues. The DNA of the CDR3 is TGTGCCAGCCAGTTTGGGGTAAACACTGAAGCTTTCTTT. This codes for CASQFGVNTEAFF.

For the CDR3, the DNA is TGCGCCAGCAGCTCCGCGGGACAGGGGGCAGCTAATGAAAAACTGTTTTTT. Translating gives CASSSAGQGAANEKLFF. The chain combines TRBV5-1 with TRBJ1-4, with 12 bases fitting TRBD1. Germline CDR1 SGHRS, CDR2 YFSETQ. V shed 3 bases, J shed 3 bases, and the junction held 6 bases outside the gene matches. This CDR3 has 17 amino acids.

This clonotype was observed once. The genes are TRBV7-8 and TRBJ2-5, with TRBD2 matching 10 bases. Trimming took 3 bases from V and 5 from J; bases not matched to a gene: 9. The CDR3 spans 16 residues. CDR1 and CDR2 from the germline V gene are SGHVS and FQNEAQ. The CDR3 here is CASSFALAGVDETQYF. DNA for the CDR3: TGTGCCAGCAGCTTTGCCCTAGCGGGAGTAGACGAGACCCAGTACTTC.

The table lists this clonotype with a few counts. The DNA of the CDR3 is TGTGCCAGCAGATGGGACCAAGGGGGTCAGCCCCAGCATTTT. This codes for CASRWDQGGQPQHF. The rearrangement joins TRBV6-1 to TRBJ1-5, with D possibly being TRBD1 (6 bases). The CDR3 is 14 residues long. Germline loops: CDR1 MNHNS, CDR2 SASEGT. The germline V and J ends were trimmed by 6 bases and 6 bases, with 15 bases remaining between them.

Concerning this clonotype: A junction end diverges from the germline sequence, so it may reflect a read error. The chain joins TRBV9 to TRBJ2-1; 12 bases line up with TRBD2. CDR3 length: 15 residues. The V gene's germline CDR1 is SGDLS and CDR2 YYNGEE. CDR3 protein: CASSVASGRANERFF. In nucleotides, the CDR3 is TGTGCCAGCAGCGTAGCTAGCGGGAGGGCAAATGAGCGGTTCTTC.

The chain joins TRBV5-6 to TRBJ2-5; tentatively, D is TRBD2 (5 bases). There are 14 residues in the CDR3. Trimming removed 3 bases at V and 2 bases at J, with 11 bases between. Germline CDR1 and CDR2: SGHDT and YYEEEE. Written as DNA, the CDR3 is TGTGCCAGCAGCTCCCCGACTATTCAAGAGACCCAGTACTTC. It encodes CASSSPTIQETQYF.

This clonotype was detected only a few times. This chain connects TRBV25-1 to TRBJ1-2, with 8 bases matching TRBD1. Germline assignment: CDR1 MGHDK and CDR2 SYGVNS. The ends lost 1 base at V and 3 bases at J; junction bases unmatched: 7. The CDR3 sequence is 16 residues long. The CDR3 reads CASSESGTGLDYGYTF. The CDR3 DNA is TGTGCCAGCAGTGAATCGGGGACAGGACTAGACTATGGCTACACCTTC.

As to this clonotype: One end of the junction is discordant with germline, which a read error may explain. The CDR3 DNA sequence: TGCAGTGCTCTCCTGACTAGCGGGAAGAGCTCCTACGAGCGGTACTTC. The encoded protein is CSALLTSGKSSYERYF. The V call is TRBV20-1, the J call TRBJ2-7; 11 bases fit TRBD2. CDR1 is DFQATT and CDR2 is SNEGSKA in the germline V gene (reference sequence). The CDR3 extends over 16 amino acids.

This clonotype was seen a handful of times. This chain links TRBV20-1 with TRBJ1-1, with D unclear. CDR3 size: 13 residues. Trimming took 5 bases from V and 10 from J, leaving 20 bases between them. CDR1 DFQATT and CDR2 SNEGSKA come from the germline V gene (reference sequence). CDR3 DNA: TGCAGTGCTCCCCGGACGGCGTTATTCGGAGCTTTCTTT. It is translated as CSAPRTALFGAFF.

The chain has TRBV15 and TRBJ2-5; 13 bases align to TRBD2. V dropped 5 bases and J dropped 4; count of bases not matched to a gene: 10. The CDR3 consists of 17 residues. CDR1 and CDR2 from the germline V gene are LNHNV and YYDKDF (reference sequence). Here the CDR3 reads CATSGATRLAGGETQYF. CDR3 DNA sequence: TGTGCCACCAGCGGAGCCACCCGACTAGCGGGGGGAGAGACCCAGTACTTC.

The chain has TRBV12-3 or TRBV12-4 and TRBJ1-1; the match to TRBD1 covers 7 bases. The CDR3 runs to 13 residues. Germline trimming cut 6 bases from V and 5 bases from J; bases unmatched to any gene: 6. The CDR3 sequence is CASSNRGWTEAFF. The CDR3 DNA sequence: TGTGCCAGCAGCAACAGGGGCTGGACTGAAGCTTTCTTT.

The chain uses TRBV10-3 and TRBJ1-5, with a tentative D call TRBD1 (5 bases). Germline V CDR1 and CDR2: ENHRY, SYGVKD. V was cut by 2 bases and J by 0 bases, with 8 bases left in between. The CDR3 is 15 residues long. In DNA, the CDR3 is TGTGCCATCAGTGAGGCAGGGAATAGCAATCAGCCCCAGCATTTT. Translation: CAISEAGNSNQPQHF.

This clonotype has only a few counts. The V gene is TRBV29-1, the J gene TRBJ1-1; no definite D call. Per germline, CDR1 SQVTM and CDR2 ANQGSEA. The CDR3 totals 13 residues. With 5 bases removed from V and 6 bases from J, the gap between germline ends came to 16 bases. CDR3 loop: CSVLPLVRPEAFF. The CDR3 DNA follows: TGCAGCGTTCTCCCTTTAGTACGGCCTGAAGCTTTCTTT.

In its sample, this clonotype was seen many times. V gene TRBV11-2 combines with J gene TRBJ1-6; D gene ambiguous. V was shortened by 5 bases and J by 0 bases, with 8 bases between the two germline ends. Germline CDR1 and CDR2: SGHAT and FQNNGV. The CDR3 spans 15 residues. DNA for the CDR3: TGTGCCAGCAGCCTAGGGAGCTCCTATAATTCACCCCTCCACTTT. Protein: CASSLGSSYNSPLHF.

The chain recombines TRBV4-1 with TRBJ2-7; 7 bases are shared with TRBD1. The CDR3 covers 17 residues. The V gene's germline CDR1 is MGHRA and CDR2 YSYEKL. V lost 1 base and J lost 6; bases outside the gene matches: 15. The CDR3 sequence: CASSQGPTGLSKLEQYF. The DNA for the CDR3 is TGCGCCAGCAGCCAAGGACCGACAGGGTTAAGTAAGCTCGAGCAGTACTTC.

This chain links TRBV10-3 with TRBJ2-4, with TRBD2 matching over 13 bases. Gene TRBJ2-7 matches the end of the DNA better, so the J call may be wrong. Germline V gene sequence: CDR1 ENHRY, CDR2 SYGVKD. CDR3 length: 15 residues. CDR3 DNA: TGTGCCATCAGTGACGGACTAGCGGGAGAGGCCGAGCAGTACTTC. This encodes CAISDGLAGEAEQYF.

The V gene is TRBV20-1, the J gene TRBJ1-2; TRBD1 agrees at 7 bases. CDR1 and CDR2 from the germline V gene are DFQATT and SNEGSKA (reference sequence). The CDR3 is 14 amino acids. Trimming removed 6 bases from V and 8 bases from J; junction bases left unmatched: 15. CDR3 in DNA: TGCAGTGCCCCTGGGACAGCACGAAACGGGGGCTACACCTTC. Encoded protein: CSAPGTARNGGYTF.

This clonotype was picked up many times. This sequence joins TRBV29-1 and TRBJ2-5, with 9 bases lining up with TRBD1. CDR1 and CDR2 from the germline V gene are SQVTM and ANQGSEA. V was clipped by 5 bases and J by 3 bases; unmatched bases: 7. The CDR3 runs 14 residues. CDR3 DNA: TGCAGCGTTCCACCCGGGACAGGGAAAGAGACCCAGTACTTC. It yields the protein CSVPPGTGKETQYF.

This clonotype was counted at least ten times. This sequence joins TRBV4-1 and TRBJ2-7; 12 positions match TRBD2. V lost 1 base to trimming and J lost 1 base; unmatched junction nucleotides: 5. Per germline, CDR1 MGHRA and CDR2 YSYEKL. The CDR3 covers 17 residues. CDR3 sequence (DNA): TGCGCCAGCAGCCAAGGGGTCGGACTAGCGGGGTCCTACGAGCAGTACTTC. This encodes CASSQGVGLAGSYEQYF.

CDR3 nucleotide sequence: TGTGCCAGCAGGTCGGGACGGCTTTATGGCTACACCTTC. Amino acids: CASRSGRLYGYTF. The chain employs TRBV6-5 and TRBJ1-2; D is possibly TRBD1 (5 bases). Trimming took 6 bases from V and 5 from J, leaving 13 bases between them. The CDR3 spans 13 residues. Germline CDR1 reads MNHEY; CDR2 reads SVGAGI.

This clonotype has at least ten counts. The chain joins TRBV27 to TRBJ1-5; D is perhaps TRBD1 (6 bases). The germline V gene encodes CDR1 MNHEY and CDR2 SMNVEV (reference sequence). The CDR3 is 13 amino acids. The V and J ends lost 5 bases and 6 bases respectively, with 11 bases between them. Here the CDR3 reads CASSRQAGQPQHF. In nucleotides, the CDR3 is TGTGCCAGCAGTCGACAGGCTGGTCAGCCCCAGCATTTT.

J is TRBJ2-1 and V is TRBV5-1, with D possibly matching TRBD2 (7 bases). V was cut by 4 bases and J by 2 bases, with 16 bases left in between. Germline loops: CDR1 SGHRS, CDR2 YFSETQ. The CDR3 consists of 16 residues. This CDR3 reads CASSARGGGPYNEQFF. CDR3 nucleotides: TGCGCCAGCAGCGCCCGAGGGGGGGGACCCTACAATGAGCAGTTCTTC.

This clonotype was picked up a small number of times. The chain recombines TRBV29-1 with TRBJ2-5; 7 bases map to TRBD1. The CDR3 covers 13 residues. V lost 4 bases and J lost 5; bases outside the gene matches: 7. CDR1 and CDR2 (germline): SQVTM, ANQGSEA. The CDR3 loop is CSVGTGLDETQYF. CDR3 bases: TGCAGCGTTGGGACAGGTCTGGATGAGACCCAGTACTTC.

This clonotype was counted between two and nine times. The gene calls are TRBV11-3 and TRBJ2-1, with TRBD1 matching 10 bases. The germline gives CDR1 SGHNT, CDR2 YENEEA. The CDR3 contains 16 residues. V trimming: 4 bases; J trimming: 7 bases; junction bases outside the gene matches: 10. CDR3 sequence reads: CASSSRDRGGWNEQFF. For the CDR3, the DNA is TGTGCCAGCAGCTCACGGGACAGGGGAGGTTGGAATGAGCAGTTCTTC. Together with reference TRBV11-3 and TRBJ2-1, the CDR3 gives the full variable domain: EAGVVQSPRYKIIEKKQPVAFWCNPISGHNTLYWYLQNLGQGPELLIRYENEEAVDDSQLPKDRFSAERLKGVDSTLKIQPAELGDSAVYLCASSSRDRGGWNEQFFGPGTRLTVL.

Here the CDR3 reads CASRGRERTGELFF. In nucleotides, the CDR3 is TGTGCCAGCAGAGGGCGGGAGAGGACCGGGGAGCTGTTTTTT. This rearrangement joins TRBV2 to TRBJ2-2; 7 nucleotides match TRBD2. Unmatched junction bases numbered 6, after V lost 6 bases and J lost 5 bases. The CDR3 has 14 residues. Germline V CDR1 and CDR2: SNHLY, FYNNEI. The full variable domain, in which reference TRBV2 and TRBJ2-2 provide the parts outside the CDR3, is EPEVTQTPSHQVTQMGQEVILRCVPISNHLYFYWYRQILGQKVEFLVSFYNNEISEKSEIFDDQFSVERPDGSNFTLKIRSTKLEDSAMYFCASRGRERTGELFFGEGSRLTVL.

This clonotype has a handful of counts. The V call is TRBV24-1, the J call TRBJ2-1, with 16 bases aligning to TRBD2. The ends lost 3 bases at V and 7 bases at J; junction bases unmatched: 2. The CDR3 is 16 amino acids. The V gene's germline CDR1 is KGHDR and CDR2 SFDVKD. In DNA form, the CDR3 reads TGTGCCACCAGTGATGCGGGACTAGCGGGAGGGAATGAGCAGTTCTTC. Protein product: CATSDAGLAGGNEQFF.